Listed below are T cell receptor beta chains from one sample, sequenced in a study of shared clonotypes between healthy human individuals. Sequencing was performed with immunoSEQ multiplex PCR; in TCRdb, only in-frame clones are kept and a portion is missing. The repertoire holds hundreds of thousands of clones, around 90% seen once, with about 24% in the top ten. The specimen was naive CD8+ T cells sorted from blood. All receptors come from a man younger than 45 in good health. The CDR3 runs from the conserved cysteine through the conserved F or W. The D gene is left open where the match is weak. Rows give clone size only sometimes, using once, few, many, or a class for an expanded clone.

V gene	J gene	clone size	D gene	CDR3 protein	CDR3 DNA
TRBV11-2	TRBJ1-1	NA	NA	CASSLEGANTEAFF	TGTGCCAGCAGCTTAGAGGGGGCGAACACTGAAGCTTTCTTT
TRBV15	TRBJ2-3	once	NA	CATSRDPSDTQYF	TGTGCCACCAGCAGAGATCCTTCAGATACGCAGTATTTT
TRBV6-1	TRBJ2-2	NA	TRBD1	CASRDRGLNTGELFF	TGTGCCAGCAGGGACAGGGGCTTGAACACCGGGGAGCTGTTTTTT
TRBV28	TRBJ2-7	NA	TRBD2	CASSSPLAGGPRYEQYF	TGTGCCAGCAGCAGCCCTCTAGCGGGAGGGCCCCGCTACGAGCAGTACTTC
TRBV12-1	TRBJ2-2	NA	NA	CASRDRLARTGELFF	TGTGCCAGCAGGGACCGCCTAGCGCGCACCGGGGAGCTGTTTTTT
TRBV29-1	TRBJ1-1	once	NA	CSVSDGYTEAFF	TGCAGCGTGTCCGACGGATACACTGAAGCTTTCTTT
TRBV6-1	TRBJ2-1	once	NA	CASSEEGTSYNEQFF	TGTGCCAGCAGTGAAGAGGGGACCTCCTACAATGAGCAGTTCTTC
TRBV18	TRBJ2-7	NA	NA	CASSPTGPTYEQYF	TGTGCCAGCTCACCAACGGGACCGACCTACGAGCAGTACTTC
TRBV2	TRBJ1-5	once	NA	CASNQRPRGNQPQHF	TGTGCCAGCAATCAGAGGCCCCGGGGCAATCAGCCCCAGCATTTT
TRBV2	TRBJ1-4	NA	TRBD1	CASSDHLDRGEKLFF	TGTGCCAGCAGTGACCATTTGGACAGGGGCGAAAAACTGTTTTTT
TRBV6-5	TRBJ1-4	NA	NA	CASSYSSGEGEKLFF	TGTGCCAGCAGTTACTCGTCCGGGGAGGGTGAAAAACTGTTTTTT
TRBV28	TRBJ2-5	NA	NA	CASSLFSGRVGETQYF	TGTGCCAGCAGTTTATTTTCCGGCAGGGTCGGGGAGACCCAGTACTTC
TRBV27	TRBJ1-4	NA	NA	CASSFFSGTSGKKLFF	TGTGCCAGCAGTTTTTTTAGTGGGACATCTGGGAAAAAACTGTTTTTT
TRBV9	TRBJ1-6	NA	NA	CASSAPRDKLHF	TGTGCCAGCAGCGCCCCCCGGGACAAGCTCCACTTT
TRBV2	TRBJ2-1	NA	NA	CASSEARGHEQFF	TGTGCCAGCAGTGAAGCTAGGGGTCATGAGCAGTTCTTC
TRBV11-2	TRBJ2-2	NA	NA	CASSSASGELFF	TGTGCCAGCAGTTCAGCGTCCGGGGAGCTGTTTTTT
TRBV7-9	TRBJ2-2	once	NA	CASSWTVFKVNTGELFF	TGTGCCAGCAGCTGGACTGTATTTAAGGTGAACACCGGGGAGCTGTTTTTT
TRBV5-4	TRBJ2-7	NA	TRBD2	CASSGTSGTMPYEQYF	TGTGCCAGCAGCGGGACTAGCGGGACAATGCCCTACGAGCAGTACTTC
TRBV19	TRBJ1-5	NA	NA	CASSIDQGTGQPQHF	TGTGCCAGTAGTATAGATCAAGGGACTGGTCAGCCCCAGCATTTT
TRBV28	TRBJ2-7	NA	TRBD1	CASSLIGQGGYEQYF	TGTGCCAGCAGTTTAATTGGACAGGGGGGCTACGAGCAGTACTTC
TRBV28	TRBJ1-5	once	NA	CASTPGDLGNQPQHF	TGTGCCAGCACCCCGGGTGATCTCGGCAATCAGCCCCAGCATTTT
TRBV21-1	TRBJ2-4	NA	NA	CASIRTGKGPLAKNIQYF	TGTGCCAGCATCAGGACAGGGAAGGGGCCCTTAGCCAAAAACATTCAGTACTTC
TRBV15	TRBJ1-3	NA	TRBD1	CATSRDRGQQLGNTIYF	TGTGCCACCAGCAGAGATAGGGGACAGCAACTGGGAAACACCATATATTTT
TRBV7-9	TRBJ2-2	NA	TRBD1	CASSPRSGQPLTLAGELFF	TGTGCCAGCAGCCCTAGGTCGGGACAGCCCCTTACTTTGGCCGGGGAGCTGTTTTTT
TRBV29-1	TRBJ2-7	NA	NA	CSVTVSNYEQYF	TGCAGCGTTACCGTCTCCAACTACGAGCAGTACTTC
TRBV4-1	TRBJ2-6	NA	NA	CASSQDGFSGANVLTF	TGCGCCAGCAGCCAAGATGGGTTCTCTGGGGCCAACGTCCTGACTTTC
TRBV18	TRBJ1-2	once	NA	CASSPSGGSKDETNYGYTF	TGTGCCAGCTCACCCAGCGGAGGGAGCAAAGACGAAACTAACTATGGCTACACCTTC
TRBV7-6	TRBJ1-3	NA	NA	CASSSGMGNTIYF	TGTGCCAGCAGCTCAGGGATGGGAAACACCATATATTTT
TRBV5-1	TRBJ2-3	NA	NA	CASSPVDGRTDTQYF	TGCGCCAGCAGCCCGGTTGACGGCCGCACAGATACGCAGTATTTT
TRBV28	TRBJ1-5	NA	TRBD1	CATPPQGGQRGSNQPQHF	TGTGCCACCCCTCCCCAAGGGGGCCAAAGGGGTAGCAATCAGCCCCAGCATTTT
TRBV6-1	TRBJ2-7	NA	TRBD1	CASRSGTGGLDEQYF	TGTGCCAGCAGGTCGGGGACAGGGGGCCTGGACGAGCAGTACTTC
TRBV11-2	TRBJ1-2	NA	TRBD1	CASSLGALTGVPYGYTF	TGTGCCAGCAGCTTAGGGGCTCTAACAGGGGTTCCCTATGGCTACACCTTC
TRBV7-9	TRBJ2-2	NA	TRBD1	CASSSPTGAEGELFF	TGTGCCAGCAGCTCCCCTACAGGGGCAGAAGGGGAGCTGTTTTTT
TRBV7-9	TRBJ2-4	NA	NA	CASSLALATVWDIQYF	TGTGCCAGCAGCTTGGCGTTAGCGACCGTATGGGACATTCAGTACTTC
TRBV10-3	TRBJ1-1	NA	NA	CAISESKGRATEAFF	TGTGCCATCAGTGAGTCGAAAGGGAGGGCCACTGAAGCTTTCTTT
TRBV6-6	TRBJ2-3	NA	NA	CASSYTGTAEDTQYF	TGTGCCAGCAGTTACACCGGGACGGCTGAGGATACGCAGTATTTT
TRBV27	TRBJ1-5	NA	TRBD1	CASSSQGRGQPQHF	TGTGCCAGCAGTTCACAGGGGCGAGGTCAGCCCCAGCATTTT
TRBV10-3	TRBJ2-7	once	TRBD1	CAISEYRTGIYEQYF	TGTGCCATCAGTGAGTATCGGACAGGGATCTACGAGCAGTACTTC
TRBV15	TRBJ1-5	once	TRBD1	CATSLQGDRNQPQHF	TGTGCCACCAGCTTACAGGGGGATCGCAATCAGCCCCAGCATTTT
TRBV27	TRBJ2-7	few	NA	CASRDLYEQYF	TGTGCCAGCAGGGATCTGTACGAGCAGTACTTC
TRBV7-8	TRBJ1-2	NA	TRBD1	CASTLTGGHGYTF	TGTGCCAGCACCCTGACAGGGGGTCATGGCTACACCTTC
TRBV11-2	TRBJ2-7	NA	NA	CASSHGRFEQYF	TGTGCCAGCAGCCATGGTAGGTTCGAGCAGTACTTC
TRBV19	TRBJ2-7	few	NA	CASSGPNYEQYF	TGTGCCAGTTCCGGACCCAACTACGAGCAGTACTTC
TRBV27	TRBJ1-5	NA	NA	CASSYGGSNQPQHF	TGTGCCAGCAGTTACGGGGGTAGCAATCAGCCCCAGCATTTT
TRBV5-6	TRBJ2-1	NA	NA	CASSLATGSLTVDEQFF	TGTGCCAGCAGCTTGGCCACGGGGTCGTTGACGGTAGATGAGCAGTTCTTC
TRBV9	TRBJ2-5	NA	NA	CASSVDLDREETQYF	TGTGCCAGCAGCGTAGATTTGGACAGAGAAGAGACCCAGTACTTC
TRBV6-1	TRBJ1-5	NA	TRBD1	CASSRGQGGQPQHF	TGTGCCAGCAGCCGCGGACAGGGGGGGCAGCCCCAGCATTTT
TRBV6-5	TRBJ2-5	NA	TRBD2	CASSFGLGKSTQYF	TGTGCCAGCAGTTTCGGACTAGGCAAGAGTACCCAGTACTTC
TRBV30	TRBJ2-1	NA	NA	CAWAAGGGNEQFF	TGTGCCTGGGCGGCAGGAGGAGGCAATGAGCAGTTCTTC
TRBV11-2	TRBJ2-1	once	TRBD2	CASSLDGLAANNEQFF	TGTGCCAGCAGCTTAGACGGCCTAGCGGCAAACAATGAGCAGTTCTTC
TRBV27	TRBJ1-1	NA	NA	CASSFIGGEPEAFF	TGTGCCAGCAGTTTTATCGGCGGGGAGCCTGAAGCTTTCTTT
TRBV7-6	TRBJ2-2	NA	TRBD2	CASSLVLAGGPNTGELFF	TGTGCCAGCAGCTTAGTCCTAGCGGGAGGACCGAACACCGGGGAGCTGTTTTTT
TRBV5-4	TRBJ2-3	NA	NA	CASTNKGYTDTQYF	TGTGCCAGCACCAACAAGGGGTACACAGATACGCAGTATTTT
TRBV11-2	TRBJ1-2	NA	TRBD1	CASSLLSTGGVNYGYTF	TGTGCCAGCAGCTTACTTTCGACAGGGGGCGTAAACTATGGCTACACCTTC
TRBV4-1	TRBJ2-1	NA	NA	CASSQFPGVGNEQFF	TGCGCCAGCAGCCAGTTTCCAGGGGTTGGGAATGAGCAGTTCTTC
TRBV14	TRBJ2-1	NA	NA	CASSRYYNEQFF	TGTGCCAGCAGCCGATACTACAATGAGCAGTTCTTC
TRBV6-6	TRBJ2-1	NA	TRBD2	CASVPTSGRVDEQFF	TGTGCCAGCGTCCCGACTAGCGGGAGGGTGGATGAGCAGTTCTTC
TRBV15	TRBJ2-1	NA	NA	CATSRDPQANEQFF	TGTGCCACCAGCAGAGATCCCCAGGCCAATGAGCAGTTCTTC
TRBV25-1	TRBJ2-1	NA	NA	CASVRRDNEQFF	TGTGCCAGCGTTCGGAGGGACAATGAGCAGTTCTTC